This T cell receptor (beta chain) was profiled in a study of T-cell reconstitution after alpha-beta-depleted transplantation in children. Notes on the study in general: Several patients had high TCRbeta diversity at day 60; it came from surviving recipient T cells and thymic progenitors. Alpha-beta T cells about two months after transplant reportedly derived from several hundred expanded graft clones. A year post-transplant, T-cell counts and diversity derived mostly from newly produced T cells.

Unique molecular identifiers were incorporated during preparation of the TCRbeta library. Via MiXCR, TCRdb re-called the PCR reads, giving one row per CDR3 protein. The sample lists 540,000 or so distinct CDR3 sequences, 20% to 25% seen once, with 13% to 15% in the top ten. V lost 4 bases and J 3 bases, leaving 17 bases between the germline ends. The CDR3 spans 16 residues. Germline V CDR1 and CDR2: MNHEY, SVGAGI. Concerning this clonotype: Its antigen is still unknown.

The input for sequencing was PBMCs, mostly from graft donor cells, taken 360 days after TCRalphabeta/CD19-depleted stem cell transplant. V usage is TRBV6-5 and J usage is TRBJ2-3, with D maybe TRBD1 (6 bases). This TCR derives from a boy younger than two who had a stem cell transplant for acute myeloid leukemia, so the T cells may come from the graft donor. CDR3 sequence: CASSSQGLRGTDTQYF. The CDR3 DNA sequence: TGTGCCAGCAGTTCCCAGGGGCTCAGGGGTACAGATACGCAGTATTTT.